The clone carrying this T cell receptor (beta chain) was seen repeatedly, ten times or more. Its antigen is unidentified. Documented time point: sample taken at primary tumor resection. Tumor, nontumor lung or frozen PBMC supplied whole RNA, sequenced without sorting. This sample was taken from a study of spatial heterogeneity in lung cancer. Study-level points and caveats: Ubiquitous, expanded tumor-derived TCRs were more frequently observed in blood at resection than at follow-up.

All TCR cDNA molecules were individually tagged with a unique molecular identifier. TCRdb analysed the 5' RACE reads with MiXCR anew, one entry per CDR3 protein. The table includes nearly 15,000 distinct CDR3 sequences, around 8% detected once. This CDR3 is built from 12 residues. Germline V CDR1 and CDR2: SQVTM, ANQGSEA. Trimming shortened V by 5 bases and J by 7 bases, and 12 bases separated the two germline ends. This sequence originates from a female donor with early-stage non-small cell lung cancer. Sequenced material: PBMCs, taken at surgery. The J gene is TRBJ1-5, the V gene TRBV29-1, with D uncertain. CDR3 sequence: CSVQDPSQPQHF. The CDR3, as DNA: TGCAGCGTTCAGGACCCGAGCCAGCCCCAGCATTTT.